The subject of this entry is one T cell receptor beta chain. Its antigen target is currently unknown. Its ends do not fully match the called genes, so a read error is possible. TCRbeta CDR3 regions were amplified from genomic DNA using the immunoSEQ Assay, a bias-controlled multiplex PCR. On the authors' methods: The number of nucleated cells in each sample was estimated by amplification of reference gene primers within the assay. To quantify the absolute abundance of each unique TCRbeta CDR3 rearrangement, sequence reads were collapsed and filtered. For each sample, productive Simpson clonality was calculated as the square root of Simpson's diversity index across productive rearrangements. TCRdb mirrors the immuneACCESS table, restricted to in-frame sequences. Some clones are absent from its copies; in checked studies, under half trace to an unresolved V gene, and the reason for the others is unknown. V, J and clone size were drawn from that table, and D and trimming were deduced from the DNA. The sample table shows approximately 120,000 clones, and roughly 80% are seen once. More than 5% of the sample is taken by the ten largest.

Collaborating institutions collected whole blood in K2EDTA tubes following their own protocols. For TCRbeta analysis, collaborators shipped samples in one of three forms: frozen whole blood, isolated PBMCs, or DNA extracted from either of those sample types. The sample comes from a study of blood T cell repertoires in COVID-19 (dated by TCRdb to about 2020). With respect to the entire study: Samples from collaborators originated in the United States, Italy and Spain and spanned both the acute and convalescent phases of COVID-19. Nearly every sample came with metadata listing a de-identified subject ID, COVID-19 status, age in years and sex. Deeply sampled blood TCRbeta repertoires from subjects exposed to, actively infected with, or recovered from COVID-19 were included in the dataset. HLA class I and class II types, where available, came from metadata supplied by the sample provider rather than from assay-based typing. The material from the prospective study consisted of cDNA or gDNA derived from T cells, B-cell-depleted T cells, or PBMCs. The repertoires were released in a freely available public database intended as a resource for research on the immune response to SARS-CoV-2. The samples were drawn from the first 160 participants of the ongoing ImmuneRACE study and from some 1,300 subjects provided by 6 global collaborators.

Beyond this particular receptor, the publication reports: How much clinical and demographic metadata was included differed by source and by participant, and the metadata was provided uncurated.

The clonotype was recovered from a man aged 60 to 75 with acute or convalescent COVID-19. The sequencing input was peripheral blood.

For the CDR3, the sequence is CASSQDRRQLLF. The DNA sequence reads TGTGCCAGCAGCCAAGATAGGCGACAGTTACTCTTC. The chain employs TRBV3-1 (or the pseudogene TRBV3-2) and TRBJ2-1; possibly the D gene is TRBD1, per 5 matching bases. The germline V gene (reference sequence) specifies LGHDT as CDR1 and YNNKEL as CDR2. Including cysteine and phenylalanine, the CDR3 has 12 amino acids. The sequence is cut down to CDR3 DNA, 36 bases in frame from base 1.